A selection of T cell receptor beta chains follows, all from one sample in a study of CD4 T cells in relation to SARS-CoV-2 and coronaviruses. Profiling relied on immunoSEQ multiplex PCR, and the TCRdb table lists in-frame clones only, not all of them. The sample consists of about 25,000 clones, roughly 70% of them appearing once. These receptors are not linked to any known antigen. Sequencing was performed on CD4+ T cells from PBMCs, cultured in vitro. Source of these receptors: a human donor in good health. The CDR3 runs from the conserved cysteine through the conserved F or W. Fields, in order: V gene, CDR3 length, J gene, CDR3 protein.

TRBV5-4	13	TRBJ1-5	CASSLDSGHYQHF
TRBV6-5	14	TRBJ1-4	CASSYGVTNEKLFF
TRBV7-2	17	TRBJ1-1	CASSLRLSGLTDTEAFF
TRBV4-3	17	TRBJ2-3	CASSQEWAAASTDTQYF
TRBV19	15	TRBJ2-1	CASSMFGGQGNEQFF
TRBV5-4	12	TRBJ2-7	CASSLATTEQYF
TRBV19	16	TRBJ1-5	CASSIDWQGNNQPQHF
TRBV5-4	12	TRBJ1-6	CASKGDNSPLHF
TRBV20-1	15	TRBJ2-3	CSASVSPRSTDTQYF
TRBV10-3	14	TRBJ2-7	CAISESGPSYEQYF
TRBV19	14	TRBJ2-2	CASSIRDPPGELFF
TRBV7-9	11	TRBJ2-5	CASSLVETQYF
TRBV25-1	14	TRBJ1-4	CASRSTALSEKLFF
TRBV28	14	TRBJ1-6	CASSFGVNNSPLHF
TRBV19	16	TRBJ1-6	CATNPSPISYNSPLHF
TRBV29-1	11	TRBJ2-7	CSVLAPYEQYF
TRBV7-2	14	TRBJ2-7	CASSSNPGLYEQYF
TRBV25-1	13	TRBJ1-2	CASSPSGTYGYTF
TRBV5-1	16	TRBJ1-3	CASSFTGTGGRNTIYF
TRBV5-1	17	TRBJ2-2	CASSPPAGTQNTGELFF
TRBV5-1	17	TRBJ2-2	CASSFAGVAGRTGELFF
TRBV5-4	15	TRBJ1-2	CASSFLDRFNYGYTF
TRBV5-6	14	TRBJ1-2	CASSMTPRDYGYTF
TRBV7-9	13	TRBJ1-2	CASSLVGIGGYTF
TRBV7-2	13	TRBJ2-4	CASSSTGQGRVGF
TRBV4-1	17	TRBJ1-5	CASSQEQGAVRGQPQHF
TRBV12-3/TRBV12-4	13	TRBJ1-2	CASSTAKEGGYTF
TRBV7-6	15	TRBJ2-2	CASNYMGPNTGELFF
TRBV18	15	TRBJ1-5	CASSPTGAKNQPQHF
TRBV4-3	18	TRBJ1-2	CASSQDGGRGLANYGYTF
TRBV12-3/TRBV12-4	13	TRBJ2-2	CASRPTQAGELFF
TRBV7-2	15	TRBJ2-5	CASSVRQGWGETQYF
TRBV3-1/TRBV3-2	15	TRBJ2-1	CASTEGTGNDNEQFF
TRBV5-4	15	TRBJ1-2	CASSQSPRTANGYTF
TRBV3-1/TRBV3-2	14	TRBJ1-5	CASSPTVSNQPQHF